The following is a T cell receptor (beta chain) sequence with its context. This sample stems from a study of metastatic and nonmetastatic thyroid tumors. Study-level background: Where malignant and benign thyroid patients were concerned, repertoires were compared across blood and tumor or nodule tissue.

V shed 0 bases, J shed 9 bases, and the junction held 12 bases outside the gene matches. The CDR3 length is 16 residues. The germline V gene has CDR1 MNHEY and CDR2 SVGEGT. TCRdb reanalyzed the PCR reads via MiXCR. This table holds approximately 5,400 clones, approximately 30% found once. Among the patients, none had received any treatment before thyroid surgery. The J gene is TRBJ2-7, the V gene TRBV6-2 or TRBV6-3; 9 bases fit TRBD2. The clonotype originates from a female donor with papillary thyroid cancer or a benign thyroid nodule (not recorded which). Some clones in this sample may be carry-over from other donors' samples. The sequenced material came from adjacent normal tissue. The CDR3: CASSYSWTSVDFSQYF. In DNA form, the CDR3 reads TGTGCCAGCAGTTACTCCTGGACTAGCGTGGACTTCTCGCAGTACTTC.